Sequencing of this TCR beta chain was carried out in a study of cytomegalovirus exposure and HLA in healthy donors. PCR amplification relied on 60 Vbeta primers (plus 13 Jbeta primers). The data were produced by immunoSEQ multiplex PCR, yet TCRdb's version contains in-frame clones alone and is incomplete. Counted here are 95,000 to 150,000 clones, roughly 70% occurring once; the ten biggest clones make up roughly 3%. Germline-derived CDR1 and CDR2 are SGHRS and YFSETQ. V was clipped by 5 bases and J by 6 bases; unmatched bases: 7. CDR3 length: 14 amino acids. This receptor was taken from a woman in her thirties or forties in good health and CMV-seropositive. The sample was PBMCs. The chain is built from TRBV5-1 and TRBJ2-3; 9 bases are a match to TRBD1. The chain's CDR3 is CASSTGTGSDTQYF. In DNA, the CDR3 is TGCGCCAGCAGTACCGGGACAGGGAGCGATACGCAGTATTTT.